This entry features one T cell receptor (beta chain) sequence. This table comes from immunoSEQ multiplex PCR, and its TCRdb copy is limited to in-frame clones, with some not included. The sample yields about 170,000 clones, roughly 90% seen once. The data were taken from a study of blood T cell repertoires in COVID-19. Study-level background: The study drew acute and convalescent COVID-19 samples from the United States, Italy and Spain.

Germline lookup yields CDR1 MDHEN and CDR2 SYDVKM. This CDR3 region has 14 residues. V was shortened by 9 bases and J by 0 bases, with 14 bases between the two germline ends. The chain has TRBV28 and TRBJ1-1; D unclear. This clonotype originated in a man over 45 with acute or convalescent COVID-19. The sequenced sample was peripheral blood. The CDR3 sequence: CASRVTAMNTEAFF. For the CDR3, the DNA is TGTGCCAGTCGAGTCACAGCCATGAACACTGAAGCTTTCTTT.